The 29 T cell receptor beta chains below were found in one sample sequenced in a study of T cell repertoires in cytomegalovirus infection (dated by TCRdb to 2018 to 2020). These receptors lack a known antigen. The treatment or condition label on this specimen signifies: in vitro stimulation with specific CMV peptide epitopes to enrich CMV-specific T cells. TCRdb lists the instrument as Illumina HiSeq 1500. TCRdb's own reprocessing of the public reads used fastp at Q25 and MiXCR and kept productive beta chains. Every entry covers one CDR3 protein and lists the most common genes and DNA from its rows. This sample has 750,000 to 950,000 distinct CDR3 sequences in its table, and roughly 29% of those were observed once. Roughly 13% of the sample goes to the ten largest clones. Sequences were derived from cultured CD8+ T cells from PBMCs, sampled from culture after CMV antigen stimulation. The receptors originated from a human donor in good health (CMV status not recorded). Some clones in this sample may be carry-over from other donors' samples.

The chain carries TRBV25-1 and TRBJ2-5, with a weak D call TRBD1 (5 bases). Per the germline V gene, CDR1 is MGHDK and CDR2 is SYGVNS. Trimming left V 3 bases short and J 0 bases short, with 17 bases between. This CDR3 comprises 17 residues. CDR3 nucleotides: TGTGCCAGCAGTGATGCGCCGGACACCACGTACCAAGAGACCCAGTACTTC. Translation gives CASSDAPDTTYQETQYF.

The chain combines TRBV2 with TRBJ2-3; D assignment may be TRBD1 or TRBD2 (5 bases each). Germline lookup yields CDR1 SNHLY and CDR2 FYNNEI. The CDR3 length is 17 residues. Deletions cut 6 bases from V and 2 bases from J, with 21 bases between. The CDR3 loop reads CASRDFRMGTYTDTQYF. The CDR3 DNA is TGTGCCAGCAGGGACTTTAGAATGGGGACCTACACAGATACGCAGTATTTT.

The V and J genes are TRBV3-1 and TRBJ1-1, with 9 bases identical to TRBD1. V shed 4 bases and J 0 bases; nucleotides not matched to a gene: 6. There are 16 residues in the CDR3. The germline gives CDR1 LGHDT, CDR2 YNNKEL (reference sequence). The DNA for the CDR3 is TGTGCCAGCAGCCCAGCCGGGACAGGGATGAACACTGAAGCTTTCTTT. Its protein product is CASSPAGTGMNTEAFF.

The table lists this clonotype with a few counts. The chain couples TRBV6-2 or TRBV6-3 to TRBJ2-7; 8 bases match TRBD1. The length of the CDR3 is 16 residues. Germline V gives CDR1 MNHEY, CDR2 SVGEGT. V was clipped by 0 bases and J by 6 bases; unmatched bases: 10. CDR3 loop: CASSYSTIQGASEQYV. CDR3 bases: TGTGCCAGCAGTTACTCGACTATTCAGGGGGCTAGCGAGCAGTACGTC.

The rearrangement uses TRBV10-3 and TRBJ2-7; 8 bases agree with TRBD1. Looked up from germline, CDR1 is ENHRY and CDR2 is SYGVKD. This CDR3 contains 14 residues. Germline trimming cut 3 bases from V and 6 bases from J; bases unmatched to any gene: 7. The CDR3, as DNA: TGTGCCATCAGTGAAGGACAGGGCCAAAGCGAGCAGTACGTC. This translates into CAISEGQGQSEQYV.

The V gene is TRBV7-9, the J gene TRBJ1-2, with D uncertain. V was cut by 5 bases and J by 6 bases, with 16 bases left in between. The CDR3 has 14 amino acids. CDR1 and CDR2 from the germline V gene are SEHNR and FQNEAQ (reference sequence). In DNA, the CDR3 is TGTGCCAGCAGCGCCGGTAATCTGGAGGATGGCTACACCTTC. Translated, it gives CASSAGNLEDGYTF.

The chain carries TRBV19 and TRBJ1-1, with a possible D match to TRBD1 (6 bases). The CDR3 runs to 14 residues. The V end was cut by 6 bases, the J end by 4 bases, with 15 bases between. CDR1 and CDR2 (germline): LNHDA, SQIVND (reference sequence). The CDR3 sequence is CASSTRTEGTEAFF. Written as DNA, the CDR3 is TGTGCCAGTAGCACCCGGACAGAAGGCACTGAAGCTTTCTTT. The complete variable domain, with remaining parts taken from reference TRBV19 and TRBJ1-1, reads DGGITQSPKYLFRKEGQNVTLSCEQNLNHDAMYWYRQDPGQGLRLIYYSQIVNDFQKGDIAEGYSVSREKKESFPLTVTSAQKNPTAFYLCASSTRTEGTEAFFGQGTRLTVV.

This clonotype has ten or more counts. J is TRBJ2-1 and V is TRBV6-2 or TRBV6-3; either TRBD1 or TRBD2 may fit D (5 bases each). V shed 4 bases and J shed 7 bases, with 8 bases lying between them. The CDR3 consists of 12 residues. Germline values: CDR1 MNHEY, CDR2 SVGEGT. The CDR3, as DNA: TGTGCCAGCAGTTGGGGCGGGAATGAGCAGTTCTTC. Translating gives CASSWGGNEQFF.

This sequence joins TRBV4-1 and TRBJ2-1; no clear D gene. V lost 1 base to trimming and J lost 6 bases, with 10 bases between them. Germline-derived CDR1 and CDR2 are MGHRA and YSYEKL. The CDR3 contains 14 residues. As DNA, the CDR3 is TGCGCCAGCAGCCAAGGGCAGTCCCCCAATGAGCAGTTCTTC. This sequence encodes CASSQGQSPNEQFF.

This clonotype occurred many times. The J gene is TRBJ1-2, the V gene TRBV12-3 or TRBV12-4; D not resolved. The CDR3 consists of 11 residues. Between the trimmed V and J ends, which lost 6 bases and 6 bases, there was a span of 8 bases. The CDR3 sequence: CASRHGDGYTF. Written as DNA, the CDR3 is TGTGCCAGCAGGCACGGCGATGGCTACACCTTC.

This clonotype was found a few times. The chain is built from TRBV2 and TRBJ2-1; D is possibly TRBD1 (6 bases). Looked up from germline, CDR1 is SNHLY and CDR2 is FYNNEI. V dropped 10 bases and J dropped 8 bases, with 21 bases sitting between them. This CDR3 region has 14 residues. The CDR3 is CATLTGFRNDEQFF. CDR3 nucleotide sequence: TGTGCCACTTTGACAGGATTCCGTAACGATGAGCAGTTCTTC.

V is TRBV6-2 or TRBV6-3 and J is TRBJ1-5; the D is unclear. There are 13 residues in the CDR3. V was clipped by 2 bases and J by 5 bases, with 7 bases between them. CDR1 and CDR2 from the germline V gene are MNHEY and SVGEGT. CDR3 sequence reads: CASSYESYQPQHF. In DNA, the CDR3 is TGTGCCAGCAGTTACGAGAGCTATCAGCCCCAGCATTTT.

There are a few counts of this clonotype. The chain links TRBV28 to TRBJ1-2; 8 nucleotides match TRBD1. Germline loops: CDR1 MDHEN, CDR2 SYDVKM. With 3 bases clipped from V and 6 bases from J, the junction kept 9 bases outside the gene matches. This CDR3 has 15 residues. The CDR3 reads CASSFTGGVGNGYTF. CDR3 bases: TGTGCCAGCAGTTTTACAGGGGGTGTAGGGAATGGCTACACCTTC.

In this sample, this clonotype turned up many times. This chain uses TRBV7-8 with TRBJ1-2, with TRBD1 identical over 8 bases. The germline CDR1 and CDR2 sequences are SGHVS and FQNEAQ. The ends lost 0 bases at V and 4 bases at J; junction bases unmatched: 1. This CDR3 is 14 amino acids long. DNA for the CDR3: TGTGCCAGCAGCTTAGCGGGGACAGGCTATGGCTACACCTTC. The encoded protein is CASSLAGTGYGYTF.

V and J are TRBV5-5 and TRBJ1-5; the D gene is possibly TRBD1 (6 bases). This CDR3 region has 17 residues. CDR1 is SGHKS, CDR2 YYEKEE, per germline (reference sequence). V dropped 4 bases and J dropped 0 bases, with 17 bases sitting between them. In nucleotides, the CDR3 is TGTGCCAGCAGCCCGCACCGGGACATCGTTAGCAATCAGCCCCAGCATTTT. It yields the protein CASSPHRDIVSNQPQHF. Together with reference TRBV5-5 and TRBJ1-5, the CDR3 gives the full variable domain: DAGVTQSPTHLIKTRGQQVTLRCSPISGHKSVSWYQQVLGQGPQFIFQYYEKEERGRGNFPDRFSARQFPNYSSELNVNALLLGDSALYLCASSPHRDIVSNQPQHFGDGTRLSIL.

The chain uses TRBV6-2 or TRBV6-3 and TRBJ2-1; D remains unclear. Germline lookup yields CDR1 MNHEY and CDR2 SVGEGT. V lost 5 bases and J 11 bases, leaving 16 bases between the germline ends. The CDR3 has 13 amino acids. The CDR3 sequence is CASSPFVANQQFF. DNA of the CDR3: TGTGCCAGCAGTCCCTTCGTTGCGAATCAGCAGTTCTTC.

This clonotype was detected only a few times. The rearrangement joins TRBV27 to TRBJ1-4; tentatively, D is TRBD1 (5 bases). V lost 5 bases to trimming and J lost 7 bases, with 17 bases between them. In germline, CDR1 is MNHEY, CDR2 SMNVEV (reference sequence). The length of the CDR3 is 15 residues. For the CDR3, the DNA is TGTGCCAGCAGTGACCTCGGACTGGGGACTGAAAAACTGTTTTTT. Its protein product is CASSDLGLGTEKLFF.

This clonotype came up a few times. The chain carries TRBV12-3 or TRBV12-4 and TRBJ1-6, with D perhaps matching TRBD1 (6 bases). This CDR3 comprises 12 residues. V lost 6 bases and J lost 8, with 8 bases in between. Here the CDR3 DNA reads TGTGCCAGCAGGGACAGATATTCACCCCTCCACTTT. It specifies CASRDRYSPLHF.

The rearrangement uses TRBV3-1 and TRBJ2-1; TRBD2 aligns across 10 bases. CDR3 length equals 17 residues. J lost 8 bases, V lost 0 bases, and 10 bases had no gene match. The germline V gene encodes CDR1 LGHDT and CDR2 YNNKEL (reference sequence). The CDR3 is CASSQDAGAGGRDEQFF. The CDR3 DNA reads as TGTGCCAGCAGCCAAGATGCGGGAGCGGGGGGGCGCGATGAGCAGTTCTTC.

This rearrangement joins TRBV14 to TRBJ2-1, with D perhaps being TRBD1 or TRBD2 (5 bases each). V lost 0 bases and J lost 8, with 14 bases in between. There are 15 residues in the CDR3. Germline values: CDR1 SGHDN, CDR2 FVKESK. The CDR3 is CASSQDTGADHEQFF. For the CDR3, the DNA is TGTGCCAGCAGCCAAGATACAGGAGCGGACCATGAGCAGTTCTTC.

This clonotype turned up a few times. The rearrangement joins TRBV11-2 to TRBJ1-1, with TRBD1 as a possible D gene (6 bases). Between the trimmed V and J ends, which lost 5 bases and 0 bases, there was a span of 16 bases. Germline CDR1 and CDR2: SGHAT and FQNNGV. CDR3 size: 16 residues. CDR3 bases: TGTGCCAGCAGCCCATGGGACACCGGCCTGAACACTGAAGCTTTCTTT. Its translation: CASSPWDTGLNTEAFF.

The rearrangement joins TRBV10-3 to TRBJ2-7, with D possibly TRBD1 on 6 matching bases. CDR1 is ENHRY, CDR2 SYGVKD, per germline. V was cut by 6 bases and J by 6 bases, with 12 bases left in between. The CDR3 runs 12 residues. The DNA for the CDR3 is TGTGCCATCAGCGTACAGGGTCGCGAGCAGTACGTC. It translates to CAISVQGREQYV.

This rearrangement joins TRBV7-6 to TRBJ2-5; D gene unclear. Germline V gives CDR1 SGHVS, CDR2 FNYEAQ. This CDR3 has 14 amino acids. V lost 1 base and J lost 4, with 10 bases in between. The CDR3 here is CASSLDFRGETQYF. CDR3 coding DNA: TGTGCCAGCAGCTTAGACTTCCGAGGAGAGACCCAGTACTTC.

This clonotype was seen more than once but under ten times. This chain connects TRBV12-3 or TRBV12-4 to TRBJ2-2, with a tentative D call TRBD2 (5 bases). The CDR3 runs 14 residues. Trimming took 6 bases from V and 4 from J, leaving 12 bases between them. The CDR3 coding sequence is TGTGCCAGCAGCGCCACTGGAGGCACCGGGGAGCTGTTTTTT. Protein: CASSATGGTGELFF.

The chain combines TRBV12-5 with TRBJ2-1, with 7 bases matching TRBD2. This CDR3 spans 14 amino acids. Germline V lookup: CDR1 LGHNT, CDR2 FRNRAP. Trimming at V came to 3 bases and at J to 9 bases, leaving 8 bases not matched to a gene. CDR3 nucleotide sequence: TGTGCTAGTGGTTTTCGTCTTGGGGGGGTTGAGCAGTTCTTC. Protein sequence: CASGFRLGGVEQFF. Full variable domain (remainder filled in from reference TRBV12-5 and TRBJ2-1): DARVTQTPRHKVTEMGQEVTMRCQPILGHNTVFWYRQTMMQGLELLAYFRNRAPLDDSGMPKDRFSAEMPDATLATLKIQPSEPRDSAVYFCASGFRLGGVEQFFGPGTRLTVL.

V gene TRBV27 combines with J gene TRBJ1-1, with TRBD1 matching 7 bases. The germline CDR1 and CDR2 sequences are MNHEY and SMNVEV (reference sequence). With V trimmed by 3 bases and J by 3 bases, 4 bases remained unmatched. The CDR3 spans 14 residues. CDR3: CASSFHRGYTEAFF. CDR3 DNA sequence: TGTGCCAGCAGTTTCCACAGGGGATACACTGAAGCTTTCTTT.

The chain carries TRBV24-1 and TRBJ2-3; 14 bases are shared with TRBD2. V was clipped by 7 bases and J by 0 bases; unmatched bases: 5. Germline CDR1 KGHDR, CDR2 SFDVKD. The CDR3 has 17 residues. The CDR3 sequence: CATSGGTSGGSTDTQYF. CDR3 in DNA: TGTGCCACCAGCGGGGGGACTAGCGGGGGCAGCACAGATACGCAGTATTTT.

V and J are TRBV6-4 and TRBJ1-2, with D perhaps matching TRBD1 (6 bases). The CDR3 extends over 14 amino acids. Germline V CDR1 and CDR2: MRHNA, SNTAGT. Trimming took 3 bases from V and 4 from J, leaving 12 bases between them. The CDR3 DNA sequence: TGTGCCAGCAGTGAGACACAGGGCGCCTATGGCTACACCTTC. It encodes CASSETQGAYGYTF.

This clonotype showed up just a few times. CDR3 sequence: CASSPSTVGDQPQHF. The CDR3 nucleotides are TGTGCCAGCAGTCCCTCGACAGTGGGGGATCAGCCCCAGCATTTT. This chain uses TRBV12-3 or TRBV12-4 with TRBJ1-5; the D gene is possibly TRBD1 (5 bases). V lost 5 bases to trimming and J lost 5 bases, with 16 bases between them. CDR3 length equals 15 residues.